This entry concerns a single T cell receptor (beta chain). Its antigen is currently not known. No base quality information exists; no much larger clone differs at one position. The immunoSEQ Assay, a bias-controlled multiplex PCR, was used to amplify TCRbeta CDR3 regions from genomic DNA. Per the original workflow: The number of nucleated cells in each sample was estimated by amplification of reference gene primers within the assay. To quantify the absolute abundance of each unique TCRbeta CDR3 rearrangement, sequence reads were collapsed and filtered. Productive Simpson clonality was computed per sample as the square root of Simpson's diversity index over productive rearrangements. TCRdb carries this immuneACCESS record with in-frame sequences only. Its versions omit some clonotypes, under half of them owing to an unresolved V gene in the studies checked, with the rest unexplained. D and trimming were read from the DNA, whereas the V and J calls and clone size are those reported in that table. This sample is represented by around 340,000 clones; around 82% of them were singletons. Together, the top ten hold roughly 3% of the sample.

The sample belongs to a study of blood T cell repertoires in COVID-19 (dated by TCRdb to about 2020). About the study as a whole: Samples from collaborators originated in the United States, Italy and Spain and spanned both the acute and convalescent phases of COVID-19. The prospective study material was composed of cDNA or gDNA derived from T cells, B-cell-depleted T cells, or PBMCs. The dataset comprised deeply sampled blood TCRbeta repertoires from subjects exposed to, actively infected with, or recovered from COVID-19. The repertoires were made available in a free public database intended to serve as a resource for research on the immune response to SARS-CoV-2. Samples were obtained from the ongoing ImmuneRACE study (first 160 participants) and from 950 to 1,500 subjects provided by 6 global collaborators. A de-identified subject ID, COVID-19 status, age in years and sex were almost always included in the sample metadata. HLA class I and class II types, where available, came from metadata supplied by the sample provider rather than from assay-based typing. General study outcomes and caveats: The quantity of clinical and demographic metadata differed by source and by participant and was supplied without curation.

CDR1 and CDR2 are drawn from the germline V gene (reference sequence): SGHNT, YYREEE. Counted from cysteine to phenylalanine, this CDR3 has 14 amino acids. Only the CDR3 DNA stays, 42 bases, in frame from base 1. Unmatched junction bases come to 3, with V trimmed by 4 bases and J by 1 base. Collaborating institutions collected whole blood in K2EDTA tubes following their own protocols. For TCRbeta analysis, collaborator samples were shipped as frozen whole blood, as isolated PBMCs, or as DNA extracted from either sample type. Material: peripheral blood. The sequence joins TRBV5-4 to TRBJ1-1; 8 junctional bases match TRBD1. This TCR derives from a man between 25 and 39 years old with active or convalescent COVID-19. DNA sequence: TGTGCCAGCAGCCAGGGGGCCGGGAACACTGAAGCTTTCTTT. This yields the protein CASSQGAGNTEAFF.